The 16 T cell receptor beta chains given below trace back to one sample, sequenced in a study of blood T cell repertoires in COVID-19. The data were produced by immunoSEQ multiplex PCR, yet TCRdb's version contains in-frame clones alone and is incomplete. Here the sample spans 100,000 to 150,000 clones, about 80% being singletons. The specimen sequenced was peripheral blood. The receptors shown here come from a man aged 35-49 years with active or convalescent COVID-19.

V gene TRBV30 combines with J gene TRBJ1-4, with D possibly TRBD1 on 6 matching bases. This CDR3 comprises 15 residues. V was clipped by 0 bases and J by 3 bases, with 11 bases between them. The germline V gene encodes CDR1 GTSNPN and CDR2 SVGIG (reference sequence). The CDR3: CAWSVLDRSNEKLFF. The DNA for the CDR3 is TGTGCCTGGAGTGTACTTGACAGGTCTAATGAAAAACTGTTTTTT.

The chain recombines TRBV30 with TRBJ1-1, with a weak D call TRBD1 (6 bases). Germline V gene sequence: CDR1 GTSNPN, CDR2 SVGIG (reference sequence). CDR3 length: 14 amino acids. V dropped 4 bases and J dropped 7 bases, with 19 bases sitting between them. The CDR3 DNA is TGTGCCTGGAATTTTCTGGGGGCTTCTGGTGAAGCTTTCTTT. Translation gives CAWNFLGASGEAFF.

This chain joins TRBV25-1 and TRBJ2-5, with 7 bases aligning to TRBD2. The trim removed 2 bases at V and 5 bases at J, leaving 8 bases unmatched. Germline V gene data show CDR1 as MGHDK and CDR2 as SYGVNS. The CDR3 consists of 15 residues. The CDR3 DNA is TGTGCCAGCAGTGAAACGGGGAGGGTTCGGGAGACCCAGTACTTC. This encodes CASSETGRVRETQYF.

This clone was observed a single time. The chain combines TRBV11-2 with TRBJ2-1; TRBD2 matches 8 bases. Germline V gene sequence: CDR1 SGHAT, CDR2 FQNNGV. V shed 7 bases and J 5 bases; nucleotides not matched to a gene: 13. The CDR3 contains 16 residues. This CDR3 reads CASIPMWSGGHNEQFF. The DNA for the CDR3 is TGTGCCAGCATCCCAATGTGGAGCGGGGGTCACAATGAGCAGTTCTTC.

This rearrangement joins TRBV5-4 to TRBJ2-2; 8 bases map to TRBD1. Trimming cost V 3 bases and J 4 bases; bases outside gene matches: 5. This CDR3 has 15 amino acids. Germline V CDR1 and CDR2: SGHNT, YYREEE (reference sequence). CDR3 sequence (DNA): TGTGCCAGCAGCTGGGGGACAGGAATCACCGGGGAGCTGTTTTTT. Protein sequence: CASSWGTGITGELFF.

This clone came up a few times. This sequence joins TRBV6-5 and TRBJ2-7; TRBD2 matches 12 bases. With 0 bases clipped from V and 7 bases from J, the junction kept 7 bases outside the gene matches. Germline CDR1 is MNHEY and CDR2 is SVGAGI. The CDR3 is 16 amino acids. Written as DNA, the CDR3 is TGTGCCAGCAGTTACTCGGCTAGCGGGGGGGCTAAGGAGCAGTACTTC. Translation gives CASSYSASGGAKEQYF.

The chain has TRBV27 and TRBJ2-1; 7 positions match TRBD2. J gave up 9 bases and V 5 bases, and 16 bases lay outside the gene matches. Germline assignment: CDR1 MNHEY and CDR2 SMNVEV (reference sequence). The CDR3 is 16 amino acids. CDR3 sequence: CASSLQGLITFREQFF. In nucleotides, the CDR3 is TGTGCCAGCAGTCTTCAGGGACTAATTACTTTTCGTGAGCAGTTCTTC.

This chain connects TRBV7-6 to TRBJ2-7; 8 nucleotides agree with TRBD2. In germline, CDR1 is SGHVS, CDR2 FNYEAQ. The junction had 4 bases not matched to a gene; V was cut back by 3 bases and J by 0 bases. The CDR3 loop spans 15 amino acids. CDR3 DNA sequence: TGTGCCAGCAGCTTGGGTAGCGGGGTCTCCTACGAGCAGTACTTC. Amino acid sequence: CASSLGSGVSYEQYF.

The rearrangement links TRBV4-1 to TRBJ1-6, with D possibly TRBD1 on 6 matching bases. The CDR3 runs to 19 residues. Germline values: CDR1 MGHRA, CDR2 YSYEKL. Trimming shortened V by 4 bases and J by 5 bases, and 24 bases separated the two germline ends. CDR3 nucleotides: TGCGCCAGCAGCCCAGCCTGGGGGCAGGGAAGTTCCCATAATTCACCCCTCCACTTT. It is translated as CASSPAWGQGSSHNSPLHF.

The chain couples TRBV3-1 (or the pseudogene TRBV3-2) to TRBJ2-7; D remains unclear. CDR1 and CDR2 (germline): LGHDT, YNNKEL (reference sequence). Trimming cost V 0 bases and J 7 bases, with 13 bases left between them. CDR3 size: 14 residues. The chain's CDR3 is CASSQDGLRPEQYF. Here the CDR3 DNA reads TGTGCCAGCAGCCAAGATGGCTTGCGGCCAGAGCAGTACTTC.

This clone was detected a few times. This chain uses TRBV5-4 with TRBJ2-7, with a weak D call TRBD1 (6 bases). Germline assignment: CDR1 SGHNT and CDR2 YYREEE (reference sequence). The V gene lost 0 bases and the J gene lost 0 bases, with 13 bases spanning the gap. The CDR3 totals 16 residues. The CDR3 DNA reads TGTGCCAGCAGCTTGGGACAGGACGTTTCCTCCTACGAGCAGTACTTC. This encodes CASSLGQDVSSYEQYF.

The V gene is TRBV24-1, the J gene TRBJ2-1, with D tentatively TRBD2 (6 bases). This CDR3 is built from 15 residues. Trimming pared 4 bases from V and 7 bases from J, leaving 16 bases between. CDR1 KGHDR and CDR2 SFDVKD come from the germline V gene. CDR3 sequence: CATSDPARRGNEQFF. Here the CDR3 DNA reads TGTGCCACCAGTGACCCCGCGCGGCGGGGTAATGAGCAGTTCTTC.

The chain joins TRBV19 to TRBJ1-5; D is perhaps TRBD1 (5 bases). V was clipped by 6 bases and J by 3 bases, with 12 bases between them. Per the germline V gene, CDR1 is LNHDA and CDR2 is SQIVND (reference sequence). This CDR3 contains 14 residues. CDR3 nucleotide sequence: TGTGCCAGTAGCCTCGGGGGGGACAATCAGCCCCAGCATTTT. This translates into CASSLGGDNQPQHF. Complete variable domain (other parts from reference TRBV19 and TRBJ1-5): DGGITQSPKYLFRKEGQNVTLSCEQNLNHDAMYWYRQDPGQGLRLIYYSQIVNDFQKGDIAEGYSVSREKKESFPLTVTSAQKNPTAFYLCASSLGGDNQPQHFGDGTRLSIL.

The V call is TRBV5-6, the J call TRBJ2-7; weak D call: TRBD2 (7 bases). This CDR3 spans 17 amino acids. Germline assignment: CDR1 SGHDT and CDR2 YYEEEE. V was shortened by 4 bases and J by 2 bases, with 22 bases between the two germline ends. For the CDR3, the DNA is TGTGCCAGCAGCCTACTCCCTTCGGGGGGCCCTACCTACGAGCAGTACTTC. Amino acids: CASSLLPSGGPTYEQYF.

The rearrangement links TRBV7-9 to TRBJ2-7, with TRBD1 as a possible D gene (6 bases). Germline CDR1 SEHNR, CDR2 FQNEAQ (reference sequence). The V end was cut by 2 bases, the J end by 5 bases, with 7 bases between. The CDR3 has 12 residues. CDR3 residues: CASSLRTDEQYF. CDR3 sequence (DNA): TGTGCCAGCAGCTTACGGACAGACGAGCAGTACTTC.

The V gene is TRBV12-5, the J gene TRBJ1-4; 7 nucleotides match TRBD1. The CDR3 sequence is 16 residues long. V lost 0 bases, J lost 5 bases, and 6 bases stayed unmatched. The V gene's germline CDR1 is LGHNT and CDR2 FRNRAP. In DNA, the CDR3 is TGTGCTAGTGGTTTGGTACTGAAGGACAGGAATGAAAAACTGTTTTTT. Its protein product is CASGLVLKDRNEKLFF.